Below are 16 T cell receptor beta chains sequenced from a single sample in a study of regulatory T cells in long-lasting Graves disease (dated by TCRdb to about 2021). Library method: multiplex PCR. Instrument used: Illumina HiSeq 4000. CDR3 regions were amplified by Arm-PCR with iRepertoire HTBI primers to construct TCR beta libraries. The raw public data were reprocessed by TCRdb itself: fastp quality trimming at Q25, MiXCR clonotype calling, in-frame beta chains only. Duplicate CDR3 protein sequences are folded into a single record with the most common DNA and genes. The sample includes about 460,000 distinct CDR3 sequences, with around a fifth observed a single time. Of the sample, about an eighth falls within the top ten clones. The sample's time point label, decoded: persistent/refractory GD, antithyroid drugs over 5 years with positive TRAb. For both TCR sequencing and RNA sequencing, RNA was extracted from PBMCs using TRIzol.

The sequencing used peripheral blood mononuclear cells (PBMCs), collected when the disease was refractory, from a patient treated with antithyroid drugs. The receptors stem from a female donor with Graves disease.

The genes are TRBV19 and TRBJ1-2; 11 bases match TRBD1. This CDR3 is built from 17 residues. Germline V gene data show CDR1 as LNHDA and CDR2 as SQIVND (reference sequence). J was trimmed by 3 bases and V by 5 bases; bases with no gene match: 11. CDR3 bases: TGTGCCAGTAGTGCCCGGACAGGGGGCTTGTCGTACTATGGCTACACCTTC. Amino acids: CASSARTGGLSYYGYTF.

Worth noting for this clonotype: Just one base apart from a much larger clone, this may be a read error. No conserved phenylalanine or tryptophan ends this CDR3, so it is likely a read error. The J gene is TRBJ1-1, the V gene TRBV7-2; D uncertain. This CDR3 spans 13 amino acids. Germline CDR1 SGHTA, CDR2 FQGNSA. V was shortened by 7 bases and J by 2 bases, with 11 bases between the two germline ends. CDR3 bases: TGTGCCAGCAAAACACGTACTAACACTGAAGCTTTCCTT. This gives the protein CASKTRTNTEAFL.

This clonotype was seen ten or more times. V and J are TRBV20-1 and TRBJ2-7; D unresolved. The germline CDR1 and CDR2 sequences are DFQATT and SNEGSKA (reference sequence). The CDR3 length is 14 residues. V shed 3 bases and J shed 0 bases, with 12 bases lying between them. The CDR3 protein is CSASRIDHSYEQYF. CDR3 bases: TGCAGTGCTAGCAGAATAGACCACTCCTACGAGCAGTACTTC.

The chain carries TRBV20-1 and TRBJ2-6; maybe TRBD1 (6 bases). The CDR3 has 17 amino acids. Trimming removed 0 bases from V and 1 base from J, with 13 bases in between. The germline gives CDR1 DFQATT, CDR2 SNEGSKA (reference sequence). The CDR3 region is CSARDWAGDSGANVLTF. The CDR3 DNA is TGCAGTGCTAGAGATTGGGCAGGGGATTCTGGGGCCAACGTCCTGACTTTC.

This clonotype was seen more than once but under ten times. The chain links TRBV12-5 to TRBJ2-5, with 7 bases lining up with TRBD1. CDR3 length: 14 residues. The germline V gene has CDR1 LGHNT and CDR2 FRNRAP. With V trimmed by 7 bases and J by 2 bases, 7 bases remained unmatched. The chain's CDR3 is CASAHLQGQETQYF. Written as DNA, the CDR3 is TGTGCTAGTGCCCACCTACAGGGGCAAGAGACCCAGTACTTC.

This clonotype was seen a few times. The chain has TRBV5-1 and TRBJ2-7; 10 bases line up with TRBD1. There are 14 residues in the CDR3. CDR1 is SGHRS and CDR2 is YFSETQ in the germline V gene. The J segment lost 2 bases and the V segment lost 4 bases, leaving 3 bases of the junction unmatched. CDR3 coding DNA: TGCGCCAGCAGCGCGGGACAGGGGCCCTACGAGCAGTACTTC. This sequence encodes CASSAGQGPYEQYF.

This clonotype was detected ten times or more. The chain carries TRBV6-1 and TRBJ1-5; D unclear. The ends were cut back, 6 bases at V and 3 bases at J, with 15 bases in the middle. The CDR3 loop spans 15 amino acids. In germline, CDR1 is MNHNS, CDR2 SASEGT. CDR3 residues: CASSSIGVDNQPQHF. CDR3 nucleotides: TGTGCCAGCAGCTCGATCGGCGTGGACAATCAGCCCCAGCATTTT.

This clonotype has at least ten counts. The chain has TRBV7-9 and TRBJ1-2; D is perhaps TRBD1 (5 bases). Trimming cost V 5 bases and J 3 bases, with 16 bases left between them. This CDR3 contains 15 residues. Looked up from germline, CDR1 is SEHNR and CDR2 is FQNEAQ (reference sequence). CDR3 sequence (DNA): TGTGCCAGCAGCGGGACGGACCTTCCGGACTATGGCTACACCTTC. This codes for CASSGTDLPDYGYTF. Filled out from reference TRBV7-9 and TRBJ1-2, the complete variable domain reads DTGVSQNPRHKITKRGQNVTFRCDPISEHNRLYWYRQTLGQGPEFLTYFQNEAQLEKSRLLSDRFSAERPKGSFSTLEIQRTEQGDSAMYLCASSGTDLPDYGYTFGSGTRLTVV.

The rearrangement links TRBV20-1 to TRBJ2-4, with D possibly being TRBD1 (5 bases). Germline CDR1 reads DFQATT; CDR2 reads SNEGSKA (reference sequence). V shed 1 base and J shed 7 bases, with 11 bases lying between them. The CDR3 consists of 13 residues. The DNA of the CDR3 is TGCAGTGCTAGAGTTTCAGGGTTCAACATTCAGTACTTC. Translated, it gives CSARVSGFNIQYF.

The rearrangement links TRBV6-1 to TRBJ2-6, with D unresolved. Germline V CDR1 and CDR2: MNHNS, SASEGT. V lost 10 bases to trimming and J lost 0 bases, with 10 bases between them. The CDR3 is 14 amino acids. The CDR3, as DNA: TGTGCCACTCGACTGAACTCTGGGGCCAACGTCCTGACTTTC. Translation: CATRLNSGANVLTF.

This clonotype has just a few counts. This chain connects TRBV14 to TRBJ2-2; D unclear. The CDR3 runs to 14 residues. The germline V and J ends were trimmed by 2 bases and 1 base, with 5 bases remaining between them. In germline, CDR1 is SGHDN, CDR2 FVKESK. DNA for the CDR3: TGTGCCAGCAGCCAAACCCGGAACACCGGGGAGCTGTTTTTT. It is translated as CASSQTRNTGELFF.

The chain couples TRBV10-3 to TRBJ1-2, with D hard to call. V lost 6 bases to trimming and J lost 1 base, with 15 bases between them. Looked up from germline, CDR1 is ENHRY and CDR2 is SYGVKD. The CDR3 is 15 residues long. CDR3 nucleotides: TGTGCCATCAGAACAGCCGAGGATATTAACTATGGCTACACCTTC. It is translated as CAIRTAEDINYGYTF.

The CDR3 reads CASSRAWGRGDTQYF. In DNA form, the CDR3 reads TGTGCCAGCAGTAGAGCTTGGGGTCGGGGAGATACGCAGTATTTT. The chain is built from TRBV6-2 or TRBV6-3 and TRBJ2-3; D perhaps matches TRBD2 (5 bases). The CDR3 runs to 15 residues. The V gene lost 5 bases and the J gene lost 5 bases, with 17 bases spanning the gap. In germline, CDR1 is MNHEY, CDR2 SVGEGT.

This sequence joins TRBV19 and TRBJ1-4; 8 nucleotides line up with TRBD1. Trimming cost V 3 bases and J 11 bases; bases outside gene matches: 8. This CDR3 is built from 14 residues. The germline gives CDR1 LNHDA, CDR2 SQIVND (reference sequence). This chain's CDR3 is CASSIRGQGSKLFF. The CDR3, as DNA: TGTGCCAGTAGTATCCGCGGACAGGGCAGTAAACTGTTTTTT.

This sequence joins TRBV19 and TRBJ2-5; 8 nucleotides agree with TRBD1. The CDR3 extends over 16 amino acids. With V trimmed by 5 bases and J by 5 bases, 13 bases remained unmatched. From germline, CDR1 is LNHDA and CDR2 SQIVND (reference sequence). CDR3 in DNA: TGTGCCAGTAGTCCCAACTCGGGACAGGTGGGGGAGACCCAGTACTTC. It encodes CASSPNSGQVGETQYF. Based on the CDR3 plus reference TRBV19 and TRBJ2-5, the full variable domain is DGGITQSPKYLFRKEGQNVTLSCEQNLNHDAMYWYRQDPGQGLRLIYYSQIVNDFQKGDIAEGYSVSREKKESFPLTVTSAQKNPTAFYLCASSPNSGQVGETQYFGPGTRLLVL.

This clonotype was found many times. This rearrangement joins TRBV6-2 or TRBV6-3 to TRBJ2-7; 9 nucleotides align to TRBD1. With 2 bases clipped from V and 3 bases from J, the junction kept 2 bases outside the gene matches. CDR3 size: 14 residues. Germline V lookup: CDR1 MNHEY, CDR2 SVGEGT. The CDR3 here is CASSYAGQGYEQYF. The DNA for the CDR3 is TGTGCCAGCAGTTACGCGGGACAGGGCTACGAGCAGTACTTC.